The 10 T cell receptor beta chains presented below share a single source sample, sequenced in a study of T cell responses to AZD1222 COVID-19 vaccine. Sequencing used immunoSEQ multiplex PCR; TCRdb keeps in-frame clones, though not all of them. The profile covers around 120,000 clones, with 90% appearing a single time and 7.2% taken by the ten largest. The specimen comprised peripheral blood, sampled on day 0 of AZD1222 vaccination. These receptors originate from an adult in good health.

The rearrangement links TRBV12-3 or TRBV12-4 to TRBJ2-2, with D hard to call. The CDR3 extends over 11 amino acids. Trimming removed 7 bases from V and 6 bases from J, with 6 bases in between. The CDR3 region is CASMSPGELFF. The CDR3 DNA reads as TGTGCCAGCATGAGTCCCGGGGAGCTGTTTTTT.

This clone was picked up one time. CDR3 nucleotides: TGTGCCAGCAGCCCGTTGAGGTCCTATGGCTACACCTTC. This gives the protein CASSPLRSYGYTF. This rearrangement joins TRBV7-9 to TRBJ1-2; no definite D call. This CDR3 contains 13 residues. The ends were cut back, 5 bases at V and 4 bases at J, with 11 bases in the middle. Germline V gives CDR1 SEHNR, CDR2 FQNEAQ (reference sequence).

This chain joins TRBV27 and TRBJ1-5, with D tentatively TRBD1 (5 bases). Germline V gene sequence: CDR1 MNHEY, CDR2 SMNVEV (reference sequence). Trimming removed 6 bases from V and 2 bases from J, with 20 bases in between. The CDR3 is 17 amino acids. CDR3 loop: CASSPWEGSGGNQPQHF. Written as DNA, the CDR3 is TGTGCCAGCAGCCCTTGGGAGGGGAGTGGGGGCAATCAGCCCCAGCATTTT.

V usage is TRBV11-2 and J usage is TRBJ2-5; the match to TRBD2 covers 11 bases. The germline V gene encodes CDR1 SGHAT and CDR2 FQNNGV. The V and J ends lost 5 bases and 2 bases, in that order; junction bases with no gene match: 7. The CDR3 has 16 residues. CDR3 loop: CASSPRTSGPQETQYF. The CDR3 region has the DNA TGTGCCAGCAGCCCCAGGACTAGCGGGCCACAAGAGACCCAGTACTTC. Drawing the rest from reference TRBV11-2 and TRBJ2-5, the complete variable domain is EAGVAQSPRYKIIEKRQSVAFWCNPISGHATLYWYQQILGQGPKLLIQFQNNGVVDDSQLPKDRFSAERLKGVDSTLKIQPAKLEDSAVYLCASSPRTSGPQETQYFGPGTRLLVL.

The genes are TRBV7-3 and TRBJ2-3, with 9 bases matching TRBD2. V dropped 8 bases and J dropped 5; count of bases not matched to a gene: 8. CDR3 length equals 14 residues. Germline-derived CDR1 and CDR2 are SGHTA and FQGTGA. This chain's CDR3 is CASASGRNKDTQYF. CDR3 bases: TGTGCCAGCGCAAGCGGGAGGAATAAAGATACGCAGTATTTT.

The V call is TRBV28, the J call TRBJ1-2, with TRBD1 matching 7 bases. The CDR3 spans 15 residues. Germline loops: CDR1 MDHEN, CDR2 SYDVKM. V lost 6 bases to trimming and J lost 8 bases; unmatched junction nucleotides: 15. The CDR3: CASSPGTVRIWGYTF. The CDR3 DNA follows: TGTGCCAGCAGCCCTGGGACAGTACGGATCTGGGGCTACACCTTC.

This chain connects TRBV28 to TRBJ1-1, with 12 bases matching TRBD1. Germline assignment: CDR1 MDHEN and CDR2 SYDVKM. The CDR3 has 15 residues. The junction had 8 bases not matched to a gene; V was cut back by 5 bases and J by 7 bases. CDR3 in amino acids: CASSPGDRGQIEAFF. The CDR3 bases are TGTGCCAGCAGTCCCGGGGACAGGGGGCAAATTGAAGCTTTCTTT.

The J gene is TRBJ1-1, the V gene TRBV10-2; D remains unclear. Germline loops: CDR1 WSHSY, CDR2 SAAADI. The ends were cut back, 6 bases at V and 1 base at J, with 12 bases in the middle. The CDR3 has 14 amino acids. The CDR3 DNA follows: TGCGCCAGCAGCAGAACCGGGCCGAACACTGAAGCTTTCTTT. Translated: CASSRTGPNTEAFF.

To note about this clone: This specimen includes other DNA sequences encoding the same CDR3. CDR3 nucleotides: TGTGCCAGCAGCCACGGGGAAAAACTGTTTTTT. This codes for CASSHGEKLFF. The chain employs TRBV3-1 (or the pseudogene TRBV3-2) and TRBJ1-4; unclear D gene. V lost 3 bases and J 8 bases, leaving 4 bases between the germline ends. In germline, CDR1 is LGHDT, CDR2 YNNKEL (reference sequence). This CDR3 region has 11 residues.

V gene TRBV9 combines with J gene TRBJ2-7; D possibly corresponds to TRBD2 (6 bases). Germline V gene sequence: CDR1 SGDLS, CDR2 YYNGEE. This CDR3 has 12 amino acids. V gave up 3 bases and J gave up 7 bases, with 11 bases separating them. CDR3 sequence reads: CASSASRGEQYF. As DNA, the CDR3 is TGTGCCAGCAGCGCCTCTCGGGGGGAGCAGTACTTC.